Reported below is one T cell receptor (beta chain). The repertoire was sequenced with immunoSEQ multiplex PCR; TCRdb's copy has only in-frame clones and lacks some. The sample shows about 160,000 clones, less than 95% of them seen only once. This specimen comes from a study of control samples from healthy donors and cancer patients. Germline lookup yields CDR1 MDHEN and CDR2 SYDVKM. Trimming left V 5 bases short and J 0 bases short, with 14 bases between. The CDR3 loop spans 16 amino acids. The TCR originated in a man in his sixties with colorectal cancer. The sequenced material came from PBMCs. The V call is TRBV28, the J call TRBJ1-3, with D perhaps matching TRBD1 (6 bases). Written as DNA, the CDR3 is TGTGCCAGCAGTAGGGACATTACCTCCTCTGGAAACACCATATATTTT. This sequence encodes CASSRDITSSGNTIYF.